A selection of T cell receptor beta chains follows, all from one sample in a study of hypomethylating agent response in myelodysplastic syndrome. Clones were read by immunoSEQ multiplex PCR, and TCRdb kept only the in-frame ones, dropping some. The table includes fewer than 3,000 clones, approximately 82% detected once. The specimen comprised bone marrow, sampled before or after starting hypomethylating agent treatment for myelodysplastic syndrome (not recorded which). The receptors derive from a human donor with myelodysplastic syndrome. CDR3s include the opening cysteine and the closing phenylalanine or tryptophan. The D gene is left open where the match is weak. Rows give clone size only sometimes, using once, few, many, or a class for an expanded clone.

CDR3: CASSQDRGGSSPEQYF
DNA: TGTGCCAGCAGCCAAGATCGGGGCGGGAGTAGTCCCGAGCAGTACTTC
size: .
V: TRBV14
J: TRBJ2-7
D: TRBD2

CDR3: CSVLPSNYGYTF
DNA: TGCAGCGTCCTCCCTTCTAACTATGGCTACACCTTC
size: .
V: TRBV29-1
J: TRBJ1-2
D: .

CDR3: CASTPRGGDTGELFF
DNA: TGCGCCAGCACTCCCCGTGGGGGGGACACCGGGGAGCTGTTTTTT
size: .
V: TRBV5-1
J: TRBJ2-2
D: TRBD2

CDR3: CASSVVGTGDSPLHF
DNA: TGTGCCAGCAGCGTAGTGGGGACCGGGGATTCACCCCTCCACTTT
size: few
V: TRBV9
J: TRBJ1-6
D: .

CDR3: CASSLLAVPYEQYF
DNA: TGTGCCAGCAGCTTATTGGCAGTTCCCTACGAGCAGTACTTC
size: .
V: TRBV7-2
J: TRBJ2-7
D: .

CDR3: CASSHVAGGPREQYF
DNA: TGTGCCAGCAGCCACGTAGCGGGAGGCCCTCGCGAGCAGTACTTC
size: .
V: TRBV7-8
J: TRBJ2-7
D: TRBD2

CDR3: CASVGPSSGNTIYF
DNA: TGTGCCAGTGTTGGGCCCTCCTCTGGAAACACCATATATTTT
size: .
V: TRBV19
J: TRBJ1-3
D: .

CDR3: CAILERDGGYTF
DNA: TGTGCCATCTTGGAGCGAGACGGTGGCTACACCTTC
size: .
V: TRBV10-3
J: TRBJ1-2
D: .

CDR3: CASSGTWGIDGYTF
DNA: TGCGCCAGCAGTGGGACCTGGGGCATCGATGGCTACACCTTC
size: .
V: TRBV10-1
J: TRBJ1-2
D: .

CDR3: CASSLVQGAWTDTQYF
DNA: TGCGCCAGCAGCTTGGTGCAGGGGGCCTGGACAGATACGCAGTATTTT
size: .
V: TRBV5-1
J: TRBJ2-3
D: TRBD1

CDR3: CASSSHTGDGTYEQYF
DNA: TGCGCCAGCAGCTCCCACACGGGAGATGGGACATACGAGCAGTACTTC
size: .
V: TRBV4-1
J: TRBJ2-7
D: .

CDR3: CASSSGTSGTDTQYF
DNA: TGTGCCAGCAGCTCCGGGACTAGCGGCACAGATACGCAGTATTTT
size: .
V: TRBV9
J: TRBJ2-3
D: TRBD2

CDR3: CASSIAGTGRTYEQYF
DNA: TGTGCCAGTAGTATAGCAGGAACGGGGCGCACCTACGAGCAGTACTTC
size: .
V: TRBV19
J: TRBJ2-7
D: .

CDR3: CASSLGRQSTYEQYF
DNA: TGTGCCAGCAGCTTAGGCCGACAGAGCACCTACGAGCAGTACTTC
size: once
V: TRBV11-2
J: TRBJ2-7
D: .